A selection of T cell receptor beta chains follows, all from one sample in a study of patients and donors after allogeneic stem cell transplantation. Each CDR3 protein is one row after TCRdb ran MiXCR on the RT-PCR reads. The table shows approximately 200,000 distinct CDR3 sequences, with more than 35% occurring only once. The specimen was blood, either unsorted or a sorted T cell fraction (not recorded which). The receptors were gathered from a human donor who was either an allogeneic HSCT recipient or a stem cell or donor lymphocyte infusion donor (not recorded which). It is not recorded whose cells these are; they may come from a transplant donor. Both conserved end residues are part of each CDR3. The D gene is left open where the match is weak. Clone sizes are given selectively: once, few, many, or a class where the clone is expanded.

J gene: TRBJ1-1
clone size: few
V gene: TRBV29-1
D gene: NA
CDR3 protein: CSLSPRRETEAFF
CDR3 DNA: TGCAGCCTAAGTCCCCGGCGCGAGACTGAAGCTTTCTTT

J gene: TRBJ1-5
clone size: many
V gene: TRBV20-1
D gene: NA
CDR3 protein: CSATGTGGPQHF
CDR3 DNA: TGCAGTGCAACCGGGACCGGCGGGCCCCAGCATTTT

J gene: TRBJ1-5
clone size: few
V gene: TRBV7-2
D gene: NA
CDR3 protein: CASSSSGLLSNQPQHF
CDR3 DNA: TGTGCCAGCAGCTCCTCGGGACTTCTTAGCAATCAGCCCCAGCATTTT

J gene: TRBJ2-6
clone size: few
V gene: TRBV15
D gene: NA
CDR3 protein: CATSGYREGRSGANVLTF
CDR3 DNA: TGTGCCACCAGCGGATATCGAGAGGGGAGATCTGGGGCCAACGTCCTGACTTTC

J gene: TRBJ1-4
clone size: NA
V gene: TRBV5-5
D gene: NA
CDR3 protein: CASTAQGRESEKLFF
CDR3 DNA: TGTGCCAGCACCGCGCAGGGGCGGGAAAGTGAAAAACTGTTTTTT

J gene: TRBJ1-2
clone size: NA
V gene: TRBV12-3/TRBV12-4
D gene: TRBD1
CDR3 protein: CASSLARGGNYGYTF
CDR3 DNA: TGTGCCAGCAGTTTAGCTAGAGGGGGCAACTATGGCTACACCTTC

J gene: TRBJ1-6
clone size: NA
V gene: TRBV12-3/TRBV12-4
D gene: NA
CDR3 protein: CASSLGGPVNSPLHF
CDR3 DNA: TGTGCCAGCAGTTTAGGGGGGCCAGTAAATTCACCCCTCCACTTT

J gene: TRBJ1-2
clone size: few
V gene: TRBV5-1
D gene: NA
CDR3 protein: CASSFQTGVGYTF
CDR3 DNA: TGCGCCAGCAGCTTCCAGACAGGAGTTGGCTACACCTTC

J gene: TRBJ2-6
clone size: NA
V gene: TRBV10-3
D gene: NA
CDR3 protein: CAIKLQGANVLTF
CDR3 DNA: TGTGCCATCAAGCTCCAGGGAGCCAACGTCCTGACTTTC

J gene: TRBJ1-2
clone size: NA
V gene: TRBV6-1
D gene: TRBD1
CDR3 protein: CASSASDRAPNYGYTF
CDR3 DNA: TGTGCCAGCAGTGCCTCGGACAGGGCACCTAACTATGGCTACACCTTC

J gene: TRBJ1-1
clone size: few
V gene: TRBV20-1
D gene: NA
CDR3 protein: CSAKVQNTEAFF
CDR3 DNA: TGCAGTGCTAAAGTACAGAACACTGAAGCTTTCTTT

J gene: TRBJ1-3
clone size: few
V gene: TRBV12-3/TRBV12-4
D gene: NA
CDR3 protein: CASTTDGYKQTIYF
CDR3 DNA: TGTGCCAGCACCACGGACGGTTATAAACAAACCATATATTTT

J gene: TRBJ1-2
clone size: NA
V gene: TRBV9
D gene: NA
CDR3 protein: CASSSDGGTGYTF
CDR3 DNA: TGTGCCAGCAGCTCCGATGGAGGGACCGGCTACACCTTC

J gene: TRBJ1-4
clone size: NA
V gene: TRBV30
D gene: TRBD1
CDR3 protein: CAWSTGAGTEKLFF
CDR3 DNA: TGTGCCTGGAGTACAGGGGCGGGGACTGAAAAACTGTTTTTT

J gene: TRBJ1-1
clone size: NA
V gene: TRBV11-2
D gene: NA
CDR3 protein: CASSTGRGTEAFF
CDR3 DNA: TGTGCCAGCAGCACCGGACGGGGCACTGAAGCTTTCTTT

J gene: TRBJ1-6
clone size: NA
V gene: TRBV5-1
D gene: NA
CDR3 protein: CASSLPGVAPLHF
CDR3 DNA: TGCGCCAGCAGCTTGCCAGGGGTGGCACCCCTCCACTTT

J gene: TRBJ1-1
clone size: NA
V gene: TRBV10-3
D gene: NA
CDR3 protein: CATRGTVEGSEAFF
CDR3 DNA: TGTGCCACCCGCGGGACGGTGGAGGGCTCTGAAGCTTTCTTT

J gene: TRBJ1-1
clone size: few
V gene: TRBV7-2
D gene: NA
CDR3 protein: CASSLHMEGEAFF
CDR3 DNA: TGTGCCAGCAGCTTACACATGGAGGGTGAAGCTTTCTTT

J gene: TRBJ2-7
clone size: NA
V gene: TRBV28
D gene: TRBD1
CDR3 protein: CASSFERTGGHEQYF
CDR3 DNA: TGTGCCAGCAGTTTCGAGAGGACAGGGGGCCACGAGCAGTACTTC

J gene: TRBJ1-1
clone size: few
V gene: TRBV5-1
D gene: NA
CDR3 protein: CASRSNTEAFF
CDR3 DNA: TGCGCCAGCAGGTCAAACACTGAAGCTTTCTTT

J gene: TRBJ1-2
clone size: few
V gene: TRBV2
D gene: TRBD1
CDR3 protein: CASTQGTGNYGYTF
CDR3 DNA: TGTGCCAGCACCCAGGGGACAGGGAACTATGGCTACACCTTC

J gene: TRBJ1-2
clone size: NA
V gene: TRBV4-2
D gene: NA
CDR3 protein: CASSQYDRFNYGYTF
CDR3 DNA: TGTGCCAGCAGCCAATATGACAGATTCAACTATGGCTACACCTTC

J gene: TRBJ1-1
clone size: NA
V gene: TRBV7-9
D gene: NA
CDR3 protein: CASSLEGRVTEAFF
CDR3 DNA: TGTGCCAGCAGCTTAGAGGGCAGGGTCACTGAAGCTTTCTTT

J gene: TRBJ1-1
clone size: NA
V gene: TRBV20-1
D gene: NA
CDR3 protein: CSARSGRTEAFF
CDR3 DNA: TGCAGTGCCCGGTCAGGGCGGACTGAAGCTTTCTTT

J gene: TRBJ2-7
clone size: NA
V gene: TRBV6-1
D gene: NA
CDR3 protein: CASSALCVSSYEQYF
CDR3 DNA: TGTGCCAGCAGTGCCTTGTGTGTTTCGTCCTACGAGCAGTACTTC

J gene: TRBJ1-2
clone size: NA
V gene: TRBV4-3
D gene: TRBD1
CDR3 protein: CASSQGHRGDGYTF
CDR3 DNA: TGCGCCAGCAGCCAGGGTCACAGGGGCGACGGCTACACCTTC

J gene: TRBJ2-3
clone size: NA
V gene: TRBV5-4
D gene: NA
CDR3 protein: CASSLTSSTDTQYF
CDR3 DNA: TGTGCCAGCAGCTTAACTAGTAGCACAGATACGCAGTATTTT

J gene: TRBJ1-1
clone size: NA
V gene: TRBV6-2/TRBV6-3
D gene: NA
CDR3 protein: CASLISNIEAFF
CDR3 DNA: TGTGCCAGCCTTATTTCGAACATTGAAGCTTTCTTT

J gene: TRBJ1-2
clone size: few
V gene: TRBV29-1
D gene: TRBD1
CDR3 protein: CSAGQVYGYTF
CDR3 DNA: TGCAGCGCAGGACAGGTCTATGGCTACACCTTC

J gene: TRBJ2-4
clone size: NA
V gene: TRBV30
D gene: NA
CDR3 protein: CAWSRGAGAKNIQYF
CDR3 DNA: TGTGCCTGGAGTAGGGGGGCAGGGGCCAAAAACATTCAGTACTTC

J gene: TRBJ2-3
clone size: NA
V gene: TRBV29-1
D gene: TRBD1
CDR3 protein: CSAGPGQGVTDTQYF
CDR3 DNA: TGCAGCGCCGGTCCGGGACAGGGAGTCACCGATACGCAGTATTTT

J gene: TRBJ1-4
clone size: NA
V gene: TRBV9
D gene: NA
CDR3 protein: CASSVGESLGEKLFF
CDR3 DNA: TGTGCCAGCAGCGTAGGGGAATCTCTAGGCGAAAAACTGTTTTTT

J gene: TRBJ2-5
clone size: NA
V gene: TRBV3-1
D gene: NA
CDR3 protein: CASSQEGRAQYF
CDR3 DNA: TGTGCCAGCAGCCAAGAAGGGCGGGCCCAGTACTTC

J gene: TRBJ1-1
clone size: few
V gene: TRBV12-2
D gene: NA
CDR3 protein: CASRPALSSETNTEAFF
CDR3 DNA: TGTGCAAGTCGCCCCGCATTAAGCTCAGAAACCAACACTGAAGCTTTCTTT

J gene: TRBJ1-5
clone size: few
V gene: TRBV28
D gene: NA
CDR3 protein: CASTRTGSQPQHF
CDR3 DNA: TGTGCCAGCACCCGAACAGGTAGTCAGCCCCAGCATTTT

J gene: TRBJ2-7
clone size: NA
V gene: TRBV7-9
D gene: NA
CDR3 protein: CASSLVQGTSYEQYF
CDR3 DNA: TGTGCCAGCAGCTTAGTACAGGGAACCAGCTACGAGCAGTACTTC

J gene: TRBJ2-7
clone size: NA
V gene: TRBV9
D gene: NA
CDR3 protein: CASSERIASYEQYF
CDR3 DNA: TGTGCCAGCAGCGAAAGAATCGCCTCCTACGAGCAGTACTTC

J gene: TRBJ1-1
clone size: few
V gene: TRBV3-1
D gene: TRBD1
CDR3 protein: CASSQVPGQGRTEAFF
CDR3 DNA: TGTGCCAGCAGCCAAGTACCAGGACAGGGTCGTACTGAAGCTTTCTTT

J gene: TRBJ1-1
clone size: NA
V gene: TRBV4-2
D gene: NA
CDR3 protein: CASSQDRKMNTEAFF
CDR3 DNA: TGTGCCAGCAGCCAAGATAGGAAGATGAACACTGAAGCTTTCTTT

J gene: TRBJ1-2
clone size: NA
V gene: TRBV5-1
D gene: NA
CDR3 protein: CASSLETGQHYGYTF
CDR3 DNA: TGCGCCAGCAGCTTGGAAACCGGACAGCACTATGGCTACACCTTC

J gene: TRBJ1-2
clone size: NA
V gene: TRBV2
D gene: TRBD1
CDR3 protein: CASNLEIGGDYGYTF
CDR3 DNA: TGTGCCAGCAACCTTGAGATAGGGGGCGACTATGGCTACACCTTC

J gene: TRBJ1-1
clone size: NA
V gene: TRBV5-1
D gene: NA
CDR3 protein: CASSPRGGGSAFF
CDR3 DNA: TGCGCCAGCAGCCCGCGTGGAGGGGGATCGGCTTTCTTT

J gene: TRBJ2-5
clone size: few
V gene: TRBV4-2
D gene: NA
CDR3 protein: CASSHIQETQYF
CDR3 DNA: TGTGCCAGCAGCCACATTCAAGAGACCCAGTACTTC

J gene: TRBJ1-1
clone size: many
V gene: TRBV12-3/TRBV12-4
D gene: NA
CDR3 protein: CASSLKSGTEAFF
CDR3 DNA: TGTGCCAGCAGTCTCAAAAGTGGAACTGAAGCTTTCTTT

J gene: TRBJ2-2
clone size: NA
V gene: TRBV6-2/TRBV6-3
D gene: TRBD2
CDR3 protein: CASSRTSGGPNTGELFF
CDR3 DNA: TGTGCCAGCAGCCGAACTAGCGGGGGCCCGAACACCGGGGAGCTGTTTTTT

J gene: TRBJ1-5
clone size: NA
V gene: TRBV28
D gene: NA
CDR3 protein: CASRSDEFGPQHF
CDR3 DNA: TGTGCCAGCAGGTCCGACGAGTTTGGGCCCCAGCATTTT

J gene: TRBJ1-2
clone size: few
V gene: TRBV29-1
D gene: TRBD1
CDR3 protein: CSVLEGQGVRGYTF
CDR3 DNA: TGCAGCGTCCTAGAGGGACAGGGGGTTCGAGGCTACACCTTC

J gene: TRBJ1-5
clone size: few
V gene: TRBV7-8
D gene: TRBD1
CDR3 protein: CASSLGNRGLNQPQHF
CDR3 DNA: TGTGCCAGCAGCTTAGGGAACAGGGGGCTTAATCAGCCCCAGCATTTT

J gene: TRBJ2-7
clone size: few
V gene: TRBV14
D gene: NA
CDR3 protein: CASSRTEYEQYF
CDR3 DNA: TGTGCCAGCAGCCGAACAGAGTACGAGCAGTACTTC

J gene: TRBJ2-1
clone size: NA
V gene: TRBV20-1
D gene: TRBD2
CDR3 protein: CSARDRLAGMYNEQFF
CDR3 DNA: TGCAGTGCTAGAGATCGACTAGCGGGGATGTACAATGAGCAGTTCTTC

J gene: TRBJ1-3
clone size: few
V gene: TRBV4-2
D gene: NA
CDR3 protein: CASSQPSQGPIYF
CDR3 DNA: TGTGCCAGCAGCCAACCCTCCCAGGGCCCCATATATTTT

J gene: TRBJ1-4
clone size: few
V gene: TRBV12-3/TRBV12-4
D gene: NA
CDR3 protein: CASSQNPGNNEKLFF
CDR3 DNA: TGTGCCAGCAGCCAAAATCCGGGCAACAATGAAAAACTGTTTTTT

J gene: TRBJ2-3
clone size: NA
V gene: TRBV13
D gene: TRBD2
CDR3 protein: CASSPRLAGGSTDTQYF
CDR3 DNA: TGTGCCAGCAGCCCCAGACTAGCGGGGGGGAGCACAGATACGCAGTATTTT